This paragraph reports one T cell receptor (beta chain). These data belong to a study of cytomegalovirus exposure and HLA in healthy donors. Primers included in the PCR were 60 Vbeta and 13 Jbeta primers. The method was immunoSEQ multiplex PCR; TCRdb's version includes in-frame clones alone and lacks a portion of them. The data show 180,000 or so clones, roughly three quarters seen once. V shed 5 bases, J shed 4 bases, and the junction held 7 bases outside the gene matches. In germline, CDR1 is SGHVS, CDR2 FNYEAQ. This CDR3 contains 16 residues. The TCR comes from a young woman in good health and CMV-seropositive. The genes are TRBV7-6 and TRBJ2-1; 11 positions agree with TRBD1. The sample comprised PBMCs. CDR3: CASSKRDRGIYNEQFF. CDR3 nucleotides: TGTGCCAGCAGCAAGCGGGACAGGGGGATATACAATGAGCAGTTCTTC.